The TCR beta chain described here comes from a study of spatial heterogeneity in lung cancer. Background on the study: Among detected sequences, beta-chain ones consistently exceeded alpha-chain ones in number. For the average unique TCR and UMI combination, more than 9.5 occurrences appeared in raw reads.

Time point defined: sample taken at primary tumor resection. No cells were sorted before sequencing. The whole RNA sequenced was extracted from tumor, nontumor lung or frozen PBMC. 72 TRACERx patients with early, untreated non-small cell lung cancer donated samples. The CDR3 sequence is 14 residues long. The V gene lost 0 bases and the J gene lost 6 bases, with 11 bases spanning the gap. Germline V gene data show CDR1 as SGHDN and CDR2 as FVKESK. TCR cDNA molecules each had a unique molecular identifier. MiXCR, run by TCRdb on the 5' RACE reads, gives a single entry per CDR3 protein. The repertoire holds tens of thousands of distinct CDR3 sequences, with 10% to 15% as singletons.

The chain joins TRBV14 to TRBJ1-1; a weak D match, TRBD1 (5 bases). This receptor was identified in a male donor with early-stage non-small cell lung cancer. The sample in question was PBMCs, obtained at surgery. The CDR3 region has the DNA TGTGCCAGCAGCCAAGATGGGGCAGGGCCTGAAGCTTTCTTT. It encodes CASSQDGAGPEAFF.